This T cell receptor (beta chain) comes out of a study of OX40 agonist ivuxolimab in advanced cancers. About the study: Intravenous ivuxolimab was administered to patients every 2 weeks at 0.01 to 10 mg/kg. With a range of roughly 20 to 85, age averaged approximately 60 years, and about 80% were male.

General observations from the study: There were also nonresponders showing low normalized T-cell clonal expansion.

Collection of blood occurred at baseline, at cycle 4 day 1, and at cycle 7 day 1. V dropped 1 base and J dropped 0 bases, with 3 bases sitting between them. The CDR3 has 14 residues. Germline CDR1 SGHVS, CDR2 FQNEAQ. With respect to this clone: Antigen: not known.

TCRdb's copy holds only in-frame clones and misses some; the assay was immunoSEQ multiplex PCR. Among approximately 45,000 clones, about 85% were seen once, and the ten largest hold about 52%. This clonotype was sampled from an adult with an advanced solid tumor such as melanoma, head and neck, liver or kidney cancer. The rearrangement links TRBV7-8 to TRBJ2-2; D uncertain. The source material was CD4+ or CD8+ T cells sorted from blood, sampled in a trial of the OX40 agonist ivuxolimab. The CDR3 sequence is CASSLGANTGELFF. In nucleotides, the CDR3 is TGTGCCAGCAGCTTAGGCGCGAACACCGGGGAGCTGTTTTTT. The full variable domain, in which reference TRBV7-8 and TRBJ2-2 provide the parts outside the CDR3, is GAGVSQSPRYKVAKRGQDVALRCDPISGHVSLFWYQQALGQGPEFLTYFQNEAQLDKSGLPSDRFFAERPEGSVSTLKIQRTQQEDSAVYLCASSLGANTGELFFGEGSRLTVL.